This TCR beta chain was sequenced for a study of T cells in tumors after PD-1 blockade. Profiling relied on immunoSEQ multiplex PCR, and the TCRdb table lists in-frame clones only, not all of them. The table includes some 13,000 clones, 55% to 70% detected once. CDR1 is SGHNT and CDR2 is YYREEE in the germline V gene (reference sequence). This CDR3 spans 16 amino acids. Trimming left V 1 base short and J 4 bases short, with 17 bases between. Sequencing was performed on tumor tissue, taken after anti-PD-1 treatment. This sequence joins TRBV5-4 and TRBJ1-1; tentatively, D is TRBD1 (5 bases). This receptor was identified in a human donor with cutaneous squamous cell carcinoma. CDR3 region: CASSLTGRGRGTEAFF. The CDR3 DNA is TGTGCCAGCAGCTTGACGGGTCGGGGACGAGGCACTGAAGCTTTCTTT.